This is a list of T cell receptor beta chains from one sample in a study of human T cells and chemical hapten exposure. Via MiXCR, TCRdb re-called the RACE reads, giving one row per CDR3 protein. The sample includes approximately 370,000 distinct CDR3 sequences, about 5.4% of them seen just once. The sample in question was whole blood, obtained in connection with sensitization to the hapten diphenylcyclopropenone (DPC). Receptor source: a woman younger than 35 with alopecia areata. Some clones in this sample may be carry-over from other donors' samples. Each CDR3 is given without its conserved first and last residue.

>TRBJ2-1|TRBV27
ASSLDIYNEQF
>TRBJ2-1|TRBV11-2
ASSLFTNNEQF
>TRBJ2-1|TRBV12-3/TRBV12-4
ASSLQHHEQF
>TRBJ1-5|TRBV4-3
ASSQDRRGLGNQPQH
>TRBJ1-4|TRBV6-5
ASSYKGTHTYATNEKLF
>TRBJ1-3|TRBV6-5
ASSYSGKPGNTIY
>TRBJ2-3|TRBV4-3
ASSQGLALTDTQY
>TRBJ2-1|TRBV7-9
ASSSLTGKKYNEQF
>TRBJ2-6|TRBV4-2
ASSQEITGANANVLT
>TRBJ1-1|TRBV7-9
ASSLGTRATKPNTEAF
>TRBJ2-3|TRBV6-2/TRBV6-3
ASSVGSPPDTQY
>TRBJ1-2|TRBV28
ASHVEGTGTYGYT
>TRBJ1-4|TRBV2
ASSEQGISEKLF
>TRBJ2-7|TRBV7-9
ASSSTGQGLQY
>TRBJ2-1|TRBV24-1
ATKSGRGNMDYNEQF
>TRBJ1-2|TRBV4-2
ASSQDRRAGYT
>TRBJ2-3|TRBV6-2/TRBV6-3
ASSYGAGGPLQSLFVEDTQY
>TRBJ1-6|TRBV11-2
ASRSPGQLNSPLH
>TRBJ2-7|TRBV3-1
ASSQEPSGGAD
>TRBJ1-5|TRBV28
ASSSVVDRLRDNQPQH
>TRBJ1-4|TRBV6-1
ASSKNSGVWATNEKLF
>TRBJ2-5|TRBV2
ASSGSGQETQY
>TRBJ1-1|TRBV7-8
ASSYGQGADTEAF
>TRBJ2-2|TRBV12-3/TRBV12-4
ASSLRQGAGELF
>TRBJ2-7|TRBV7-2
ASSLDAAYEQY
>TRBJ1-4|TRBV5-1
ASSLEPQGGEEKLF
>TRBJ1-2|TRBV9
ASSVEGANYGYT
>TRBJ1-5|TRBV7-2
ASSAGRQNQPQH
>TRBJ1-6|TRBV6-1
ASSEATDFYNSPLH
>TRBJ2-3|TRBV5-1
ASSSRPGSAGDTQY
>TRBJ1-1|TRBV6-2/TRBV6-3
ASSYPGRKNTEAF
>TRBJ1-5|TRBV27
ASSSGRGRAQH
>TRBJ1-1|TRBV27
ASSLSAQGLNTEAF
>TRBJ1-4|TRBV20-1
SAKIPGTGSGKLF
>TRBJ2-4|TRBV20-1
SARTSGGALDQY
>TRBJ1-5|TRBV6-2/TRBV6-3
ASSSVRGAQPQH
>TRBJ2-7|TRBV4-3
ASSQITGTGATYEQY
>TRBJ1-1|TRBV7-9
ASSHTALGQLINTEAF
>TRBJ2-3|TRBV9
ASSVGLAGVGDTQY
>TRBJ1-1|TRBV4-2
ASSQDMRGRDTEAF